A selection of T cell receptor beta chains follows, all from one sample in a study of response to subunit inactivated influenza vaccine. TCRdb re-derived calls from the RT-PCR reads in MiXCR, one entry per CDR3 protein. The top ten clones hold 11% of a sample with roughly 700,000 distinct CDR3 sequences, approximately 14% of them seen once. This specimen consisted of PBMCs from blood, obtained about 12 days after vaccination. The receptors derive from a man aged 50 or older who received an inactivated influenza vaccine. Each CDR3 is given with its conserved first and last residue. A D gene is named only where the DNA matches it firmly. Not every row has a clone size; where given, it reads once, few, many or a size class.

clone size,J gene,D gene,V gene,CDR3 DNA,CDR3 protein
few,TRBJ2-7,.,TRBV9,TGTGCCAGCAGCCCGGGCCACGGAAGCTCCTACGAGCAGTACTTC,CASSPGHGSSYEQYF
few,TRBJ1-3,.,TRBV11-2,TGTGCCAGCAGCTTATCGGCAGCCACTGGAAACACCATATATTTT,CASSLSAATGNTIYF
few,TRBJ2-1,.,TRBV3-1,TGTGCCAGCAGCCAAACGGGACTTTACAATGAGCAGTTCTTC,CASSQTGLYNEQFF
few,TRBJ2-7,.,TRBV5-1,TGCGCCAGCAGAGACGGGGTACTCAGCTACGAGCAGTACTTC,CASRDGVLSYEQYF
few,TRBJ1-3,TRBD1,TRBV5-1,TGCGCCAGCAGCTTGGGCCCGACAGGGTTAGGGAACACCATATATTTT,CASSLGPTGLGNTIYF
.,TRBJ2-4,.,TRBV9,TGTGCCAGCAGCGGGGGAGCCAAAAACATTCAGTACTTC,CASSGGAKNIQYF
.,TRBJ2-5,TRBD2,TRBV6-5,TGTGCCAGCAGTTATCTAGCGGGAGGCCAAGAGACCCAGTACTTC,CASSYLAGGQETQYF
few,TRBJ2-7,TRBD1,TRBV6-1,TGTGCCAGCAGTAAGGACAGGGGAGGCTACGAGCAGTACTTC,CASSKDRGGYEQYF
.,TRBJ2-1,TRBD2,TRBV3-1,TGTGCCAGCAGCCAAGAATCAGGCCTAGCGGGAATCAACAATGAGCAGTTCTTC,CASSQESGLAGINNEQFF
few,TRBJ2-5,.,TRBV6-5,TGTGCCAGCAGTTACCCTGGTTGGGAGACCCAGTACTTC,CASSYPGWETQYF
few,TRBJ2-5,TRBD1,TRBV12-3/TRBV12-4,TGTGCCAGCAGACCGAGGACAGGGGAAGAGACCCAGTACTTC,CASRPRTGEETQYF
many,TRBJ2-1,TRBD2,TRBV29-1,TGCAGCGTTGAGGGGCGGAGCGGGAGGGAGCAGTTCTTC,CSVEGRSGREQFF
few,TRBJ2-7,TRBD1,TRBV6-1,TGTGCCAGCAGAACTGCCGGGACAGGGCCCGGGGAGCAGTACTTC,CASRTAGTGPGEQYF
.,TRBJ1-2,.,TRBV12-3/TRBV12-4,TGTGCCAGCACCCGGGGGAGTACAGACTATGGCTACACCTTC,CASTRGSTDYGYTF
few,TRBJ1-6,.,TRBV12-3/TRBV12-4,TGTGCCAGCAGTTTCTTCGGCTCACCCCTCCACTTT,CASSFFGSPLHF
.,TRBJ2-7,TRBD2,TRBV24-1,TGTGCCACCAGTGACCGGGCGGGGGGCCCCAACGAGCAGTACTTC,CATSDRAGGPNEQYF
.,TRBJ1-5,TRBD1,TRBV6-1,TGTGCCAGCAGTAAATTGGGGACAGCTAGAAATCAGCCCCAGCATTTT,CASSKLGTARNQPQHF
.,TRBJ2-7,.,TRBV25-1,TGTGCCAGCAGTAGGGGGGTTGACGAGCAGTACTTC,CASSRGVDEQYF
.,TRBJ1-5,.,TRBV7-2,TGTGCCAGCAGCCCACTGGCACAAAATCAGCCCCAGCATTTT,CASSPLAQNQPQHF
few,TRBJ2-7,TRBD2,TRBV5-1,TGCGCCAGCAGCTTGGACAGCGGGGTAACCTACGAGCAGTACTTC,CASSLDSGVTYEQYF
.,TRBJ2-1,.,TRBV6-2/TRBV6-3,TGTGCCAGCAGTTTTTCCCCGGCAAATGAGCAGTTCTTC,CASSFSPANEQFF
few,TRBJ2-1,.,TRBV20-1,TGCAGTGCTCTGGGACTGACTGACTCCTACAATGAGCAGTTCTTC,CSALGLTDSYNEQFF
.,TRBJ1-5,.,TRBV2,TGTGCCAGCAGACAGGGTGGGGGGCCCCAGCATTTT,CASRQGGGPQHF
few,TRBJ1-6,.,TRBV6-1,TGTGCCAGCAGTGAAGGAGTAGGGGGGACCCTCTATAATTCACCCCTCCACTTT,CASSEGVGGTLYNSPLHF
.,TRBJ2-3,.,TRBV21-1,TGTGCCAGCAGCAAAAGAGTAGGGTCGACTAGCACAGATACGCAGTATTTT,CASSKRVGSTSTDTQYF
many,TRBJ2-7,.,TRBV11-2,TGTGCCAGCAGCCCCCCGGGCAGGGACTACGAGCAGTACTTC,CASSPPGRDYEQYF
.,TRBJ1-4,.,TRBV7-9,TGTGCCAGCACCCTACGTTCCTCGGTGGGTGAAAAACTGTTTTTT,CASTLRSSVGEKLFF
.,TRBJ2-7,.,TRBV20-1,TGCAGTGCTAGAGACAGCAGAGGATACGAGCAGTACTTC,CSARDSRGYEQYF
few,TRBJ1-5,TRBD1,TRBV18,TGTGCCAGCTCAATAACAGGGGGCCCCAATCAGCCCCAGCATTTT,CASSITGGPNQPQHF
.,TRBJ2-2,.,TRBV20-1,TGCAGTGCTAGAGAACGCAGCGGCTACCGGGAGCTGTTTTTT,CSARERSGYRELFF
.,TRBJ2-1,TRBD2,TRBV20-1,TGCAGTGCTAGTCCCGGGACTAGCGGGAGGTCACATGAGCAGTTCTTC,CSASPGTSGRSHEQFF
.,TRBJ2-1,TRBD2,TRBV20-1,TGCAGTGCTAGAGATAGCGGGAGGTTTTACAATGAGCAGTTCTTC,CSARDSGRFYNEQFF
few,TRBJ2-7,TRBD2,TRBV7-2,TGTGCCAGCAGCCTAACTAGCGGGGTTGTTTCCTACGAGCAGTACTTC,CASSLTSGVVSYEQYF
.,TRBJ1-5,.,TRBV10-3,TGTGCCATCAGTGATATCCGGGGGTATAGCAATCAGCCCCAGCATTTT,CAISDIRGYSNQPQHF
.,TRBJ1-2,.,TRBV3-1,TGTGCCAGCAGCCCCATACAGGGTGGCTATGGCTACACCTTC,CASSPIQGGYGYTF
.,TRBJ2-1,TRBD1,TRBV15,TGTGCCACCAGCAGAGAGGTTGCAGGGGGTAGGTATGAGCAGTTCTTC,CATSREVAGGRYEQFF
.,TRBJ2-5,TRBD1,TRBV20-1,TGCAGTGCTAGAGTTAAGACAGGGGGTTCCCAGTACTTC,CSARVKTGGSQYF
.,TRBJ1-4,.,TRBV20-1,TGCAGTGCTAGGGGAGGGGGTGAAAAACTGTTTTTT,CSARGGGEKLFF
.,TRBJ1-2,.,TRBV7-2,TGTGCCAGCAGCGGGGACCTCTATGGCTACACCTTC,CASSGDLYGYTF
.,TRBJ1-1,.,TRBV12-3/TRBV12-4,TGTGCCAGCAGTTTCCTGAGGGGCCTGGACACTGAAGCTTTCTTT,CASSFLRGLDTEAFF
.,TRBJ2-5,TRBD2,TRBV20-1,TGCAGTGCGACTACTAGCGGGGGGGCCCCAGAGACCCAGTACTTC,CSATTSGGAPETQYF
few,TRBJ2-7,.,TRBV7-2,TGTGCCAGCAGCCCCCGGCAGATATCCTACGAGCAGTACTTC,CASSPRQISYEQYF
few,TRBJ2-5,.,TRBV7-9,TGTGCCAGCAGCGGCGAAAGCAGGGCCGTGGAGACCCAGTACTTC,CASSGESRAVETQYF
.,TRBJ1-2,.,TRBV29-1,TGCAGCGTTGCGATGTCGAACTATGGCTACACCTTC,CSVAMSNYGYTF
few,TRBJ2-3,.,TRBV7-2,TGTGCCAGCAACTACAGGGGGGGAGGTACAGATACGCAGTATTTT,CASNYRGGGTDTQYF
few,TRBJ1-3,.,TRBV5-6,TGTGCCAGCAGCTTGCGCTCTGGAAACACCATATATTTT,CASSLRSGNTIYF
many,TRBJ2-3,.,TRBV12-3/TRBV12-4,TGTGCCAGCAGTTTCGGGCAGAGCGCAGATACGCAGTATTTT,CASSFGQSADTQYF
.,TRBJ2-1,TRBD1,TRBV5-1,TGCGCCAGCGGAAAGACAGGGGCCTCCTACAATGAGCAGTTCTTC,CASGKTGASYNEQFF
few,TRBJ2-2,TRBD2,TRBV24-1,TGTGCCACCAGTGATTTGCAAGCGGGGGGCCCGAACACCGGGGAGCTGTTTTTT,CATSDLQAGGPNTGELFF
.,TRBJ1-1,.,TRBV9,TGTGCCAGCAGCGTAGATGGGGGCTGGGGCACTGAAGCTTTCTTT,CASSVDGGWGTEAFF
few,TRBJ2-3,.,TRBV20-1,TGCAGTGCTAGAGTCGGGGGCACAGATACGCAGTATTTT,CSARVGGTDTQYF
.,TRBJ1-4,.,TRBV20-1,TGCAGTGCTAGAGATTTTCTGGGGGGGTACGAAAAACTGTTTTTT,CSARDFLGGYEKLFF
few,TRBJ2-3,TRBD2,TRBV5-4,TGTGCCAGCAGCGAGCTAGCGGGGGGGAATACGCAGTATTTT,CASSELAGGNTQYF
few,TRBJ2-7,.,TRBV28,TGTGCCAGCAGTTTACGGGGGCAGCGGGAGCAGTACTTC,CASSLRGQREQYF
.,TRBJ1-1,TRBD1,TRBV12-3/TRBV12-4,TGTGCCAGCAGTTTACGGACAGGGCGAGAGAGAGCTTTCTTT,CASSLRTGRERAFF
many,TRBJ1-1,.,TRBV12-3/TRBV12-4,TGTGCCAGCAGCCAACAGGGAGGGAACACTGAAGCTTTCTTT,CASSQQGGNTEAFF